Listed here are 25 T cell receptor beta chains from one sample, sequenced in a study of persistence of HIV-infected CD4 T cells. No antigen has been identified for these receptors. Cells were stimulated nonspecifically with anti-CD3/anti-CD28 magnetic beads. Sorting selected CD4+ T cells upregulating both CD40 ligand and CD69. The immunoSEQ assay was version 4, run in survey mode. Produced via immunoSEQ multiplex PCR; TCRdb's table is partial and in-frame only. The table records approximately 45,000 clones, roughly nine tenths of them present only once. The starting material was CD4+ T cells sorted from PBMCs after roughly 18-hour stimulation, obtained from a patient who received antiretroviral therapy. The receptor source for this set is an adult woman with HIV who was CMV-seropositive.

The chain recombines TRBV12-5 with TRBJ2-1; no clear D. V gave up 0 bases and J gave up 3 bases, with 9 bases separating them. Germline CDR1 and CDR2: LGHNT and FRNRAP. The CDR3 runs 15 residues. The CDR3 region is CASGLVRSGYNEQFF. CDR3 sequence (DNA): TGTGCTAGTGGTTTGGTACGGTCAGGCTACAATGAGCAGTTCTTC. The full variable domain, in which reference TRBV12-5 and TRBJ2-1 provide the parts outside the CDR3, is DARVTQTPRHKVTEMGQEVTMRCQPILGHNTVFWYRQTMMQGLELLAYFRNRAPLDDSGMPKDRFSAEMPDATLATLKIQPSEPRDSAVYFCASGLVRSGYNEQFFGPGTRLTVL.

V gene TRBV10-3 combines with J gene TRBJ1-1, with D tentatively TRBD1 (6 bases). This CDR3 comprises 14 residues. V dropped 6 bases and J dropped 7 bases, with 18 bases sitting between them. CDR1 ENHRY and CDR2 SYGVKD come from the germline V gene. This CDR3 is CAISNRAPGGEAFF. CDR3 sequence (DNA): TGTGCCATCAGCAACAGGGCCCCTGGGGGTGAAGCTTTCTTT.

Remarks on this clone: The junction shows a germline mismatch at one end, possibly a read error. The genes are TRBV3-1 (or the pseudogene TRBV3-2) and TRBJ2-1; possibly TRBD1 or TRBD2 for D (7 bases each). Germline CDR1 reads LGHDT; CDR2 reads YNNKEL (reference sequence). This CDR3 region has 15 residues. The CDR3 loop reads CAGSQDGGTDNEQFF. The CDR3 DNA reads TGTGCCGGCAGCCAAGACGGGGGGACAGACAATGAGCAGTTCTTC.

The chain carries TRBV10-3 and TRBJ1-3; D ambiguous. Germline CDR1 and CDR2: ENHRY and SYGVKD. The CDR3 totals 15 residues. V lost 11 bases and J 0 bases, leaving 17 bases between the germline ends. CDR3 amino acids: CASGPGPLSGNTIYF. In DNA, the CDR3 is TGTGCCTCCGGACCTGGACCGCTCTCTGGAAACACCATATATTTT.

The chain recombines TRBV30 with TRBJ2-7; the D is unclear. V was cut by 3 bases and J by 3 bases, with 6 bases left in between. Germline lookup yields CDR1 GTSNPN and CDR2 SVGIG (reference sequence). The CDR3 length is 11 residues. The CDR3 DNA sequence: TGTGCCTGGAGGGGAAACTACGAGCAGTACTTC. It yields the protein CAWRGNYEQYF.

The rearrangement uses TRBV6-6 and TRBJ2-5; 7 bases are shared with TRBD2. After removal of 2 bases from V and 0 bases from J, the junction contained 0 bases not matched to a gene. Germline values: CDR1 MNHNY, CDR2 SVGAGI (reference sequence). The CDR3 totals 14 residues. CDR3: CASSYGRDQETQYF. In DNA, the CDR3 is TGTGCCAGCAGTTACGGGAGGGACCAAGAGACCCAGTACTTC.

V and J are TRBV30 and TRBJ1-1, with 7 bases identical to TRBD1. Trimming removed 2 bases from V and 5 bases from J; junction bases left unmatched: 8. The CDR3 runs 14 residues. The germline V gene encodes CDR1 GTSNPN and CDR2 SVGIG (reference sequence). The CDR3 DNA is TGTGCCTGGAGTAGGTTCAGGGGGATAACTGAAGCTTTCTTT. This sequence encodes CAWSRFRGITEAFF.

V and J are TRBV12-3 or TRBV12-4 and TRBJ1-1; a weak D match, TRBD1 (5 bases). CDR3 length equals 10 residues. V lost 3 bases, J lost 11 bases, and 7 bases lay in between. The CDR3: CASSFRDAFF. CDR3 bases: TGTGCCAGCAGTTTCAGGGATGCTTTCTTT.

This chain connects TRBV19 to TRBJ1-6; unclear D gene. CDR1 is LNHDA and CDR2 is SQIVND in the germline V gene (reference sequence). V was cut by 5 bases and J by 0 bases, with 8 bases left in between. The CDR3 totals 15 residues. The CDR3 region has the DNA TGTGCCAGTAGTTCAGGAAGCTCCTATAATTCACCCCTCCACTTT. Translated, it gives CASSSGSSYNSPLHF.

V and J are TRBV5-5 and TRBJ2-7; D unclear. Germline V gives CDR1 SGHKS, CDR2 YYEKEE (reference sequence). The CDR3 has 12 residues. V was trimmed by 5 bases and J by 1 base, leaving 7 bases between them. CDR3 loop: CASSQISYEQYF. CDR3 nucleotide sequence: TGTGCCAGCAGTCAGATATCCTACGAGCAGTACTTC. Complete variable domain (other parts from reference TRBV5-5 and TRBJ2-7): DAGVTQSPTHLIKTRGQQVTLRCSPISGHKSVSWYQQVLGQGPQFIFQYYEKEERGRGNFPDRFSARQFPNYSSELNVNALLLGDSALYLCASSQISYEQYFGPGTRLTVT.

The chain couples TRBV5-1 to TRBJ2-1; 12 nucleotides align to TRBD2. J was trimmed by 5 bases and V by 4 bases; bases with no gene match: 7. The CDR3 consists of 16 residues. Germline V CDR1 and CDR2: SGHRS, YFSETQ. CDR3 in amino acids: CASSPQTSGGNNEQFF. The CDR3 bases are TGCGCCAGCAGCCCACAGACTAGCGGGGGTAACAATGAGCAGTTCTTC.

This chain connects TRBV5-8 to TRBJ1-5; no clear D. CDR1 is SGHTS, CDR2 YDEGEE, per germline. The CDR3 loop spans 10 amino acids. Trimming pared 6 bases from V and 11 bases from J, leaving 9 bases between. DNA of the CDR3: TGTGCCAGCACCCTCCAGTCCCAGCATTTT. The encoded protein is CASTLQSQHF.

The chain has TRBV5-4 and TRBJ2-1; no clear D. Germline V gene lookup returns CDR1 SGHNT and CDR2 YYREEE (reference sequence). This CDR3 is 11 amino acids long. Trimming stripped 0 bases from V and 9 bases from J, with 4 bases between. CDR3 DNA: TGTGCCAGCAGCTTGGGGGCTGAGCAGTTCTTC. Translating gives CASSLGAEQFF. The whole variable domain, remainder taken from reference TRBV5-4 and TRBJ2-1, is ETGVTQSPTHLIKTRGQQVTLRCSSQSGHNTVSWYQQALGQGPQFIFQYYREEENGRGNFPPRFSGLQFPNYSSELNVNALELDDSALYLCASSLGAEQFFGPGTRLTVL.

This clone has only one observation. The rearrangement links TRBV7-6 to TRBJ2-5; D unresolved. The V gene's germline CDR1 is SGHVS and CDR2 FNYEAQ. Trimming removed 3 bases at V and 4 bases at J, with 9 bases between. The length of the CDR3 is 13 residues. In DNA, the CDR3 is TGTGCCAGCAGCTTGACCTTCGTAGAGACCCAGTACTTC. Protein sequence: CASSLTFVETQYF.

The chain carries TRBV5-4 and TRBJ2-3, with D perhaps matching TRBD2 (7 bases). This CDR3 is 16 amino acids long. V lost 0 bases and J lost 0, with 11 bases in between. Germline V gene lookup returns CDR1 SGHNT and CDR2 YYREEE (reference sequence). CDR3 in amino acids: CASSLVRGPSTDTQYF. In DNA, the CDR3 is TGTGCCAGCAGCTTGGTGCGGGGGCCTAGCACAGATACGCAGTATTTT.

This chain's CDR3 is CATSPLGTAREQYF. The CDR3 nucleotides read TGTGCCACCAGCCCCCTGGGGACAGCCAGAGAGCAGTACTTC. This sequence joins TRBV15 and TRBJ2-7, with 7 nucleotides matching TRBD1. Per germline, CDR1 LNHNV and CDR2 YYDKDF (reference sequence). J gave up 7 bases and V 5 bases, and 11 bases lay outside the gene matches. There are 14 residues in the CDR3.

The chain recombines TRBV4-1 with TRBJ1-3; D uncertain. Trimming pared 0 bases from V and 8 bases from J, leaving 5 bases between. The CDR3 is 12 amino acids. CDR1 is MGHRA, CDR2 YSYEKL, per germline. The CDR3 sequence is CASSQDDYTIYF. For the CDR3, the DNA is TGCGCCAGCAGCCAAGATGACTACACCATATATTTT.

The gene calls are TRBV5-4 and TRBJ1-6; no clear D. Germline V gene data show CDR1 as SGHNT and CDR2 as YYREEE (reference sequence). V was cut by 4 bases and J by 8 bases, with 10 bases left in between. This CDR3 contains 13 residues. CDR3: CASSALTDSPLHF. The CDR3 DNA reads TGTGCCAGCAGCGCACTAACTGATTCACCCCTCCACTTT.

The V gene is TRBV28, the J gene TRBJ1-2, with 7 bases that match TRBD1. Germline V gene lookup returns CDR1 MDHEN and CDR2 SYDVKM. CDR3 size: 12 residues. The V segment lost 8 bases and the J segment 4 bases; nucleotides outside the gene matches: 4. The CDR3 protein is CASGGTVYGYTF. In nucleotides, the CDR3 is TGTGCCAGCGGGGGGACAGTCTATGGCTACACCTTC.

V and J are TRBV3-1 (or the pseudogene TRBV3-2) and TRBJ2-2; D is possibly TRBD1 (6 bases). This CDR3 contains 14 residues. Germline loops: CDR1 LGHDT, CDR2 YNNKEL (reference sequence). V was pared by 6 bases and J by 4 bases, with 12 bases between. CDR3 DNA: TGTGCCAGCAGGACAGGACCCAGCACCGGGGAGCTGTTTTTT. Translated: CASRTGPSTGELFF.

The rearrangement joins TRBV3-1 (or the pseudogene TRBV3-2) to TRBJ1-1; D is unclear. This CDR3 comprises 11 residues. Germline lookup yields CDR1 LGHDT and CDR2 YNNKEL (reference sequence). Trimming removed 5 bases at V and 11 bases at J, with 12 bases between. The CDR3 protein is CASSSGIRAFF. DNA for the CDR3: TGTGCCAGCAGCTCGGGGATCCGGGCTTTCTTT.

This clone was detected only once. The chain uses TRBV10-2 and TRBJ2-7; 8 nucleotides match TRBD2. From germline, CDR1 is WSHSY and CDR2 SAAADI. The V gene end was trimmed by 3 bases and the J gene end by 5 bases; junction bases not matched to a gene: 6. The CDR3 spans 14 residues. CDR3 protein: CASSDRGGPHEQYF. As DNA, the CDR3 is TGCGCCAGCAGTGATCGGGGGGGGCCCCACGAGCAGTACTTC.

V gene TRBV7-9 combines with J gene TRBJ2-6, with 8 bases lining up with TRBD2. Germline values: CDR1 SEHNR, CDR2 FQNEAQ (reference sequence). The CDR3 sequence is 15 residues long. The V segment lost 4 bases and the J segment 2 bases; nucleotides outside the gene matches: 1. The CDR3 region has the DNA TGTGCCAGCAGCTCCGGGGGGGCTGGGGCCAACGTCCTGACTTTC. Translated: CASSSGGAGANVLTF.

This clone came up once. The chain employs TRBV19 and TRBJ2-1; D is ambiguous. This CDR3 is built from 13 residues. CDR1 LNHDA and CDR2 SQIVND come from the germline V gene (reference sequence). The V gene lost 8 bases and the J gene lost 6 bases, with 14 bases spanning the gap. The CDR3 spells CASSTLLSNEQFF. The CDR3 region has the DNA TGTGCCAGTTCAACACTCCTGAGCAATGAGCAGTTCTTC.

The genes are TRBV5-1 and TRBJ1-4; D is uncertain. The CDR3 consists of 14 residues. Germline CDR1 reads SGHRS; CDR2 reads YFSETQ. With 0 bases removed from V and 4 bases from J, the gap between germline ends came to 7 bases. CDR3 in DNA: TGCGCCAGCAGCTTGGGTAGGCTTAATGAAAAACTGTTTTTT. As protein: CASSLGRLNEKLFF.